These 17 T cell receptor beta chains originate from one sample sequenced in a study of cytomegalovirus exposure and HLA in healthy donors. Produced via immunoSEQ multiplex PCR; TCRdb's table is partial and in-frame only. Seen here are about 98,000 clones, roughly 90% observed once, and the top ten hold around 6%. Specimen: PBMCs. The origin of the receptors is a man younger than 30 in good health and CMV-seropositive.

This chain uses TRBV12-2 with TRBJ2-5; TRBD2 is the table's D call, not checked against the DNA. TRBV12-2 is described as a pseudogene. The CDR3 totals 17 residues. In DNA form, the CDR3 reads TGTGCAAGTCCCCCCCGGGCTAGCGGGGACTCCGGAGAGACCCAGTACTTC. Protein sequence: CASPPRASGDSGETQYF.

The chain is built from TRBV6-1 and TRBJ2-3, with 8 bases matching TRBD2. Germline CDR1 reads MNHNS; CDR2 reads SASEGT. The length of the CDR3 is 13 residues. V lost 3 bases to trimming and J lost 9 bases; unmatched junction nucleotides: 5. CDR3 DNA: TGTGCCAGCAGTGAGGTCCCTAGCGGGACGCAGTATTTT. Translation gives CASSEVPSGTQYF.

The genes are TRBV6-6 and TRBJ2-6, with 7 positions matching TRBD1. There are 16 residues in the CDR3. Germline CDR1 reads MNHNY; CDR2 reads SVGAGI (reference sequence). The trim removed 6 bases at V and 1 base at J, leaving 6 bases unmatched. The DNA for the CDR3 is TGTGCCAGCAGATGGGACAGTACATCTGGGGCCAACGTCCTGACTTTC. Its translation: CASRWDSTSGANVLTF.

This chain joins TRBV10-3 and TRBJ1-1, with 7 bases aligning to TRBD1. V trimming: 4 bases; J trimming: 6 bases; junction bases outside the gene matches: 5. Germline V gives CDR1 ENHRY, CDR2 SYGVKD. The CDR3 is made up of 13 amino acids. CDR3: CAISAGTEAEAFF. DNA for the CDR3: TGTGCCATCAGTGCGGGGACAGAGGCTGAAGCTTTCTTT.

By frequency in the sample, this clone is medium-sized. This chain uses TRBV10-1 with TRBJ2-1; 12 bases line up with TRBD2. Germline assignment: CDR1 WNHNN and CDR2 SYGVQD (reference sequence). With 2 bases clipped from V and 2 bases from J, the junction kept 7 bases outside the gene matches. The CDR3 length is 18 residues. CDR3 nucleotide sequence: TGCGCCAGCAGTGAGGCTAGCGGGGGGGCATCGCCCTACAATGAGCAGTTCTTC. Translation gives CASSEASGGASPYNEQFF.

The rearrangement joins TRBV6-1 to TRBJ2-7; D uncertain. The CDR3 contains 13 residues. Trimming stripped 3 bases from V and 0 bases from J, with 6 bases between. Per germline, CDR1 MNHNS and CDR2 SASEGT. The DNA for the CDR3 is TGTGCCAGCAGTGATGCAGGCTCCTACGAGCAGTACTTC. It is translated as CASSDAGSYEQYF.

The chain joins TRBV29-1 to TRBJ2-5, with D unresolved. Per the germline V gene, CDR1 is SQVTM and CDR2 is ANQGSEA. There are 13 residues in the CDR3. Trimming shortened V by 6 bases and J by 3 bases, and 14 bases separated the two germline ends. CDR3 amino acids: CSVDGGRKETQYF. The CDR3 region has the DNA TGCAGCGTCGATGGTGGCAGAAAAGAGACCCAGTACTTC.

The CDR3, as DNA: TGTGCCAGCAGTGAAACGGGAGGGCCCTACGAGCAGTACTTC. This encodes CASSETGGPYEQYF. The chain couples TRBV27 to TRBJ2-7, with 8 bases that match TRBD2. Germline-derived CDR1 and CDR2 are MNHEY and SMNVEV (reference sequence). The CDR3 totals 14 residues. With 5 bases clipped from V and 2 bases from J, the junction kept 5 bases outside the gene matches.

This rearrangement joins TRBV29-1 to TRBJ2-2; D gene unclear. Trimming cost V 6 bases and J 4 bases, with 9 bases left between them. The length of the CDR3 is 12 residues. Germline CDR1 is SQVTM and CDR2 is ANQGSEA. The CDR3 region has the DNA TGCAGCGTCGAACAGTTCACCGGGGAGCTGTTTTTT. The encoded protein is CSVEQFTGELFF.

In DNA form, the CDR3 reads TGTGCCAGCAGTCGTAGACAGGGACCTGCCGAGCAGTACTTC. Protein: CASSRRQGPAEQYF. The V and J genes are TRBV28 and TRBJ2-7, with 7 bases aligning to TRBD1. V lost 5 bases, J lost 6 bases, and 10 bases stayed unmatched. The CDR3 contains 14 residues. The V gene's germline CDR1 is MDHEN and CDR2 SYDVKM.

The chain combines TRBV7-2 with TRBJ1-5; D not resolved. The CDR3 contains 13 residues. CDR1 SGHTA and CDR2 FQGNSA come from the germline V gene. V dropped 4 bases and J dropped 0 bases, with 4 bases sitting between them. CDR3 residues: CASSSNSNQPQHF. CDR3 DNA sequence: TGTGCCAGCAGCTCAAATAGCAATCAGCCCCAGCATTTT.

The chain combines TRBV10-3 with TRBJ2-2, with D possibly TRBD1 on 6 matching bases. The V end was cut by 6 bases, the J end by 3 bases, with 8 bases between. The CDR3 has 13 residues. Germline CDR1 ENHRY, CDR2 SYGVKD. CDR3 sequence reads: CAIRRTDTGELFF. As DNA, the CDR3 is TGTGCCATCAGGAGGACAGACACCGGGGAGCTGTTTTTT.

This clone is a singleton in its sample. The V gene is TRBV28, the J gene TRBJ1-4, with TRBD1 matching 8 bases. V lost 6 bases to trimming and J lost 2 bases; unmatched junction nucleotides: 5. This CDR3 region has 15 residues. The germline gives CDR1 MDHEN, CDR2 SYDVKM. This CDR3 reads CASRRQGPTNEKLFF. The CDR3 DNA follows: TGTGCCAGCAGAAGACAGGGGCCGACTAATGAAAAACTGTTTTTT.

The chain employs TRBV6-5 and TRBJ2-7; the D gene is possibly TRBD2 (6 bases). The CDR3 totals 16 residues. Germline CDR1 MNHEY, CDR2 SVGAGI. The V end was cut by 0 bases, the J end by 2 bases, with 14 bases between. The CDR3 region has the DNA TGTGCCAGCAGTTACTCGGGGCAGGGAGGCGCCTACGAGCAGTACTTC. Its protein product is CASSYSGQGGAYEQYF.

V gene TRBV29-1 combines with J gene TRBJ2-2; D perhaps matches TRBD2 (6 bases). This CDR3 has 11 amino acids. The ends were cut back, 6 bases at V and 6 bases at J, with 8 bases in the middle. Looked up from germline, CDR1 is SQVTM and CDR2 is ANQGSEA. This CDR3 is CSVGGPGELFF. CDR3 in DNA: TGCAGCGTCGGGGGTCCCGGGGAGCTGTTTTTT.

This chain joins TRBV5-1 and TRBJ2-7, with TRBD1 matching 7 bases. Germline V lookup: CDR1 SGHRS, CDR2 YFSETQ. V was pared by 0 bases and J by 7 bases, with 10 bases of the junction left unmatched. This CDR3 has 15 residues. The CDR3 DNA reads TGCGCCAGCAGCTTGGGGACAGGAGGTTCCGGGGAGCAGTACTTC. Its translation is CASSLGTGGSGEQYF.

The V gene is TRBV5-1, the J gene TRBJ1-4, with D tentatively TRBD1 (5 bases). V lost 3 bases, J lost 3 bases, and 12 bases lay in between. CDR3 length equals 15 residues. Germline V CDR1 and CDR2: SGHRS, YFSETQ. The CDR3 region is CASSSGDSSNEKLFF. CDR3 in DNA: TGCGCCAGCAGCTCGGGAGACAGTTCTAATGAAAAACTGTTTTTT.